The rows below give T cell receptor beta chains drawn from one sample of a study of blood T cell repertoires in COVID-19. Measured with immunoSEQ multiplex PCR; TCRdb has only the in-frame clones, and not every one. Here the sample spans some 67,000 clones, about 83% being singletons. Sequencing was done on a sample of peripheral blood. Every receptor here comes from a woman of 80 years or more with acute or convalescent COVID-19. CDR3s include the opening cysteine and the closing phenylalanine or tryptophan. Fields, in order: J gene, V gene, clone size, D gene, CDR3 DNA, CDR3 protein. D genes are given only for firm matches. Expanded clones get a size class; other rows say once, few or many, or leave the size out.

>TRBJ2-7|TRBV4-2|NA|NA
TGTGCCAGCAGCCAAGATTTACAGACTTGGGGAGTCTCCTACGAGCAGTACTTC
CASSQDLQTWGVSYEQYF
>TRBJ1-2|TRBV28|NA|NA
TGTGCCAGCAAATTACAGGAATCCCGATATGGCTACACCTTC
CASKLQESRYGYTF
>TRBJ2-5|TRBV6-5|NA|NA
TGTGCCAGCAGTAGAAGGACAATTAAAGGGGAGACCCAGTACTTC
CASSRRTIKGETQYF
>TRBJ2-7|TRBV3-1/TRBV3-2|NA|TRBD2
TGTGCCAGCAGCCAAAGCGGGGGAAACTACGAGCAGTACTTC
CASSQSGGNYEQYF
>TRBJ1-2|TRBV27|NA|TRBD1
TGTGCCAGCACCACCCGACAGGGATATGGCTACACCTTC
CASTTRQGYGYTF
>TRBJ1-4|TRBV11-3|NA|NA
TGTGCCAGCAGCTTGGGGCCCAGATATAATGAAAAACTGTTTTTT
CASSLGPRYNEKLFF
>TRBJ1-6|TRBV7-8|NA|TRBD1
TGTGCCAGCAGACCGGGGACAGGGGGTAATTCACCCCTCCACTTT
CASRPGTGGNSPLHF
>TRBJ2-3|TRBV5-1|NA|NA
TGCGCCAGCAGCAGTGACCCAATGCAGGGAACAGATACGCAGTATTTT
CASSSDPMQGTDTQYF
>TRBJ2-5|TRBV10-3|NA|NA
TGTGCCATCAGTGAAGGACACTTGGAGACCCAGTACTTC
CAISEGHLETQYF
>TRBJ1-3|TRBV7-2|NA|NA
TGTGCCAGCAGTTTGTGGGCCTCTGGAAACACCATATATTTT
CASSLWASGNTIYF
>TRBJ2-1|TRBV7-9|NA|TRBD2
TGTGCCGGCCTAGCGGCCAATGAGCAGTTCTTC
CAGLAANEQFF
>TRBJ1-4|TRBV5-1|NA|NA
TGCGCCAGCAGCCGGACAGCGGCTAATGAAAAACTGTTTTTT
CASSRTAANEKLFF
>TRBJ2-2|TRBV2|NA|NA
TGTGCCAGCAGGAGAGTAGCGAACACCGGGGAGCTGTTTTTT
CASRRVANTGELFF
>TRBJ2-3|TRBV27|NA|NA
TGTGCCAGCAGTACCCAGGGGGGAGGTACAGATACGCAGTATTTT
CASSTQGGGTDTQYF
>TRBJ1-6|TRBV5-4|NA|TRBD1
TGTGCCAGCAGCCGAGGGACAGGGGATTCACCCCTCCACTTT
CASSRGTGDSPLHF
>TRBJ2-7|TRBV28|NA|NA
TGTGCCACATACGATACGAGCTCCTACGAGCAGTACTTC
CATYDTSSYEQYF
>TRBJ2-1|TRBV15|NA|NA
TGTGCCACCAGAGTGTCAGGGAAAAATGAGCAGTTCTTC
CATRVSGKNEQFF
>TRBJ1-5|TRBV6-6|few|TRBD1
TGTGCCAGCAGTCCCGGCTCAGGACAGGGACATCAGCCCCAGCATTTT
CASSPGSGQGHQPQHF
>TRBJ2-7|TRBV4-3|NA|TRBD2
TGCGCCAGCAGCCCAAGTTGGGGGGAGGGCGAGCAGTACTTC
CASSPSWGEGEQYF
>TRBJ1-4|TRBV4-1|NA|NA
TGCGCCAGCAGCCAAGCTGTTCTGACAGCCGTTAATGAAAAACTGTTTTTT
CASSQAVLTAVNEKLFF
>TRBJ2-7|TRBV12-2|many|NA
TGTGCAAGTCGCCTTGAACAGGATAACCTGGCCTACGAGCAGTACTTC
CASRLEQDNLAYEQYF
>TRBJ2-3|TRBV6-5|NA|TRBD2
TGTGCCAGCAGGGGCTGGGGGGGGAGCACAGATACGCAGTATTTT
CASRGWGGSTDTQYF
>TRBJ1-2|TRBV3-1/TRBV3-2|NA|NA
TGTGCCAGCAGCCTCCCATACTATGGCTACACCTTC
CASSLPYYGYTF
>TRBJ2-7|TRBV4-1|NA|TRBD1
TGCGCCAGCAGCCGACTACAGGGGGACCTAACCGAGCAGTACTTC
CASSRLQGDLTEQYF
>TRBJ1-6|TRBV27|NA|TRBD1
TGTGCCAGCAGTTTCCGGGACAGGGGCCATTATAATTCACCCCTCCACTTT
CASSFRDRGHYNSPLHF
>TRBJ2-2|TRBV27|NA|NA
TGTGCCAGCAGGCGGGGGCAGAACACCGGGGAGCTGTTTTTT
CASRRGQNTGELFF
>TRBJ1-1|TRBV27|NA|NA
TGTGCCAGCAGTTTATTCCCCAGGGCTGAAGCTTTCTTT
CASSLFPRAEAFF
>TRBJ1-2|TRBV11-2|NA|NA
TGTGCCAGCAGCTTGATGGCGGTGACCTATGGCTACACCTTC
CASSLMAVTYGYTF
>TRBJ1-4|TRBV2|NA|NA
TGTGCCAGCAGTGGGTCAGGTTCCTTTAATGAAAAACTGTTTTTT
CASSGSGSFNEKLFF
>TRBJ1-2|TRBV7-2|NA|NA
TGTGCCAGCAGCTTAGTGAACAGGGTGGGAGGCTACACCTTC
CASSLVNRVGGYTF
>TRBJ2-3|TRBV6-1|NA|NA
TGTGCCAGCAGTGAAGGACAGCCTAACACAGATACGCAGTATTTT
CASSEGQPNTDTQYF
>TRBJ1-2|TRBV2|NA|NA
TGTGCCAGCAGTGGGTGGGCGAACTATGGCTACACCTTC
CASSGWANYGYTF
>TRBJ1-5|TRBV19|few|NA
TGTGCCACCGGGAAGGAGTATAGCAATCAGCCCCAGCATTTT
CATGKEYSNQPQHF
>TRBJ1-2|TRBV14|NA|NA
TGTGCCAGCAGCCAAGATGGCAGGTTGAGCTACACCTTC
CASSQDGRLSYTF
>TRBJ1-1|TRBV2|NA|NA
TGTGCCAGCAGTGAATTCCAGACAGAGACCAACACTGAAGCTTTCTTT
CASSEFQTETNTEAFF
>TRBJ2-5|TRBV4-3|NA|NA
TGCGCCAGCCGCCCCTTGGCAGGGGACGGGACCCAGTACTTC
CASRPLAGDGTQYF
>TRBJ1-6|TRBV28|NA|TRBD1
TGTGCCAGCAGTCTCACAGGGGGCGGTCGACCCCTCCACTTT
CASSLTGGGRPLHF
>TRBJ2-5|TRBV3-1/TRBV3-2|NA|TRBD2
TGTGCCAGCAGCCAACCCCCTCGACTAGCGGGAACCCAAGAGACCCAGTACTTC
CASSQPPRLAGTQETQYF
>TRBJ1-2|TRBV7-8|NA|NA
TGTGCCAGCAGCTTAGTGCGGGGGTGGCCTGGCTACACCTTC
CASSLVRGWPGYTF
>TRBJ2-7|TRBV23-1|NA|TRBD1
TGCGCCAGCGGCAGGGGGCTCTCCTACGAGCAGTACTTC
CASGRGLSYEQYF
>TRBJ1-1|TRBV3-1/TRBV3-2|NA|NA
TGTGCCAGCAAATTCAGGGGGAACACTGAAGCTTTCTTT
CASKFRGNTEAFF
>TRBJ2-5|TRBV24-1|NA|TRBD2
TGTGCCACCAGTGACCACGCTAGCGGGGGGGCGGGGACCCAGTACTTC
CATSDHASGGAGTQYF
>TRBJ1-5|TRBV6-5|NA|NA
TGTGCCAGCAGTTACTCGGCCAGGGGCAATCAGCCCCAGCATTTT
CASSYSARGNQPQHF
>TRBJ1-4|TRBV4-2|NA|NA
TGTGCCAGCAGCCAACCAGGCGAAAATGAAAAACTGTTTTTT
CASSQPGENEKLFF
>TRBJ1-6|TRBV4-1|NA|TRBD1
TGCGCCAGCAGCCAAGCGGGACAGGGTGTTTCACCCCTCCACTTT
CASSQAGQGVSPLHF
>TRBJ1-6|TRBV7-2|NA|NA
TGTGCCAGCAGCTCGGACAGTAGGCGAGATTCACCCCTCCACTTT
CASSSDSRRDSPLHF
>TRBJ1-5|TRBV12-3/TRBV12-4|NA|NA
TGTGCCAGCAGTTTTCGGGGGTATCAGCCCCAGCATTTT
CASSFRGYQPQHF
>TRBJ2-1|TRBV28|once|TRBD2
TGTGCCAGCAGGGCCCTAGCGGGAGTCGCAAATGAGCAGTTCTTC
CASRALAGVANEQFF
>TRBJ2-3|TRBV7-2|NA|TRBD1
TGTGCCAGCAGCATGGGACAGGTCACAGATACGCAGTATTTT
CASSMGQVTDTQYF
>TRBJ2-2|TRBV9|NA|NA
TGTGCCAGCAGCGTAGCCGGGGCGAACACCGGGGAGCTGTTTTTT
CASSVAGANTGELFF
>TRBJ1-3|TRBV28|once|TRBD1
TGTGCCAGCGAGACGCGGACAGGGGTCCCCGGAAACACCATATATTTT
CASETRTGVPGNTIYF
>TRBJ1-5|TRBV2|NA|NA
TGTGCCAGCAAAAGCAGGTTCAATCAGCCCCAGCATTTT
CASKSRFNQPQHF
>TRBJ1-5|TRBV4-3|NA|NA
TGCGCCAGCAGCCAAAAGGCGGACAGACCCAATCAGCCCCAGCATTTT
CASSQKADRPNQPQHF
>TRBJ1-5|TRBV7-9|NA|TRBD1
TGTGCCAGCAGCCCCGGGACAGTCAATCAGCCCCAGCATTTT
CASSPGTVNQPQHF